This T cell receptor (beta chain) was captured in a study of blood T cells in healthy people across ages. Then a second PCR, running roughly 7 to 11 cycles, was carried out with a sample-barcoded 5' primer and a J-beta primer mix. TCRdb re-called the 5' RACE reads through MiXCR, storing one row per CDR3 protein. The sample has some 920,000 distinct CDR3 sequences; 45% to 60% are singletons. The V and J ends lost 1 base and 6 bases respectively, with 11 bases between them. The germline gives CDR1 SGHNT, CDR2 YENEEA. CDR3 size: 14 residues. The receptor was derived from a woman in her sixties in good health. The sample comprised blood. This chain connects TRBV11-3 to TRBJ2-3; the D is unclear. DNA of the CDR3: TGTGCCAGCAGCTTAGGGTCTCTTATGGATACGCAGTATTTT. Encoded protein: CASSLGSLMDTQYF.